These 17 T cell receptor beta chains originate from one sample sequenced in a study of blood T cell repertoires in COVID-19. Method: immunoSEQ multiplex PCR; TCRdb's copy keeps in-frame clones and lacks some. The sample includes 200,000 to 300,000 clones, about 89% of them seen just once. The specimen sequenced was PBMCs or T cells enriched from blood (not recorded which). Receptors were obtained from a woman aged 18-29 years who had recovered from COVID-19.

J is TRBJ1-1 and V is TRBV19, with D uncertain. The CDR3 has 15 residues. Germline V gives CDR1 LNHDA, CDR2 SQIVND (reference sequence). V was cut by 1 base and J by 3 bases, with 12 bases left in between. CDR3 sequence (DNA): TGTGCCAGTAGTATAGGGCGAAGGGAGGACACTGAAGCTTTCTTT. Protein: CASSIGRREDTEAFF.

The table lists this clone with a few counts. The chain links TRBV5-6 to TRBJ1-2, with TRBD1 identical over 9 bases. V shed 2 bases, J shed 3 bases, and the junction held 8 bases outside the gene matches. CDR1 and CDR2 from the germline V gene are SGHDT and YYEEEE. The CDR3 consists of 16 residues. The CDR3 sequence is CASSFGTGGWYYGYTF. For the CDR3, the DNA is TGTGCCAGCAGCTTTGGAACAGGGGGCTGGTACTATGGCTACACCTTC.

The chain couples TRBV19 to TRBJ1-6, with a weak D call TRBD1 (5 bases). The germline V and J ends were trimmed by 3 bases and 7 bases, with 10 bases remaining between them. Germline V gene lookup returns CDR1 LNHDA and CDR2 SQIVND (reference sequence). The length of the CDR3 is 14 residues. In nucleotides, the CDR3 is TGTGCCAGTAGTATCGAGTCAGGGAATTCACCCCTCCACTTT. This encodes CASSIESGNSPLHF.

This chain links TRBV9 with TRBJ2-3; a weak D match, TRBD2 (6 bases). Germline loops: CDR1 SGDLS, CDR2 YYNGEE. With 4 bases removed from V and 0 bases from J, the gap between germline ends came to 12 bases. There are 15 residues in the CDR3. The CDR3 loop reads CASSPGGLSTDTQYF. As DNA, the CDR3 is TGTGCCAGCAGCCCCGGGGGACTGAGCACAGATACGCAGTATTTT.

This clone was observed a few times. The gene calls are TRBV2 and TRBJ2-7; 7 bases agree with TRBD1. Looked up from germline, CDR1 is SNHLY and CDR2 is FYNNEI. This CDR3 spans 15 amino acids. With 6 bases clipped from V and 2 bases from J, the junction kept 10 bases outside the gene matches. The CDR3 nucleotides read TGTGCCAGCAGCCTGGACAGGACCCTTACCTACGAGCAGTACTTC. The encoded protein is CASSLDRTLTYEQYF.

The V call is TRBV4-2, the J call TRBJ1-5, with 9 bases that match TRBD1. The germline V gene has CDR1 LGHNA and CDR2 YNFKEQ. This CDR3 is built from 16 residues. Trimming removed 1 base from V and 5 bases from J; junction bases left unmatched: 6. Here the CDR3 DNA reads TGTGCCAGCAGCCAAGGCCCGGGACAGGGAGATCAGCCCCAGCATTTT. Translation gives CASSQGPGQGDQPQHF.

This sequence joins TRBV5-1 and TRBJ1-2; 10 nucleotides match TRBD1. The V segment lost 4 bases and the J segment 10 bases; nucleotides outside the gene matches: 7. Germline V gene lookup returns CDR1 SGHRS and CDR2 YFSETQ. There are 13 residues in the CDR3. This chain's CDR3 is CASSLGQGRNYTF. In DNA form, the CDR3 reads TGCGCCAGCAGCCTGGGACAGGGGCGGAACTACACCTTC.

The genes are TRBV6-5 and TRBJ1-2; 8 nucleotides match TRBD1. Germline V lookup: CDR1 MNHEY, CDR2 SVGAGI. This CDR3 is 15 amino acids long. The J segment lost 7 bases and the V segment lost 2 bases, leaving 9 bases of the junction unmatched. The CDR3 spells CASSYESGGFGGYTF. For the CDR3, the DNA is TGTGCCAGCAGTTACGAGTCAGGGGGCTTTGGTGGCTACACCTTC.

In DNA, the CDR3 is TGTGCCAGCAGTTACCCTCCCGGGAACAATGAAAAACTGTTTTTT. This codes for CASSYPPGNNEKLFF. The chain combines TRBV6-2 or TRBV6-3 with TRBJ1-4; no clear D gene. The germline V gene has CDR1 MNHEY and CDR2 SVGEGT. The CDR3 has 15 amino acids. V was clipped by 2 bases and J by 5 bases, with 12 bases between them.

The J gene is TRBJ1-2, the V gene TRBV9, with no clear D. V lost 4 bases and J lost 5, with 30 bases in between. The germline V gene encodes CDR1 SGDLS and CDR2 YYNGEE. The CDR3 totals 19 residues. CDR3 DNA sequence: TGTGCCAGCAGCTCACCGGGTCTCGGGAATCTACCTCTACAATATGGCTACACCTTC. It codes for CASSSPGLGNLPLQYGYTF.

CDR3 in DNA: TGTGCCAGCCGACCTAGCGGGGTCTACGAGCAGTACTTC. Its translation: CASRPSGVYEQYF. The chain is built from TRBV7-2 and TRBJ2-7; 9 bases are a match to TRBD2. In germline, CDR1 is SGHTA, CDR2 FQGNSA. The CDR3 runs to 13 residues. With V trimmed by 8 bases and J by 3 bases, 5 bases remained unmatched. Filled out from reference TRBV7-2 and TRBJ2-7, the complete variable domain reads GAGVSQSPSNKVTEKGKDVELRCDPISGHTALYWYRQSLGQGLEFLIYFQGNSAPDKSGLPSDRFSAERTGGSVSTLTIQRTQQEDSAVYLCASRPSGVYEQYFGPGTRLTVT.

The J gene is TRBJ1-1, the V gene TRBV7-3; D gene unclear. V dropped 5 bases and J dropped 10 bases, with 23 bases sitting between them. Germline loops: CDR1 SGHTA, CDR2 FQGTGA. This CDR3 has 15 residues. The CDR3 spells CASSPHSGMGTRAFF. CDR3 nucleotide sequence: TGTGCCAGCAGCCCGCACTCAGGTATGGGTACGCGAGCTTTCTTT.

The table lists this clone with a count of one. The chain recombines TRBV19 with TRBJ2-5; 8 positions match TRBD2. The CDR3 sequence is 18 residues long. The V segment lost 0 bases and the J segment 5 bases; nucleotides outside the gene matches: 14. Looked up from germline, CDR1 is LNHDA and CDR2 is SQIVND (reference sequence). This chain's CDR3 is CASSIEPAGALQGETQYF. The CDR3 DNA reads as TGTGCCAGTAGTATAGAACCAGCGGGAGCCCTCCAGGGGGAGACCCAGTACTTC.

The table lists this clone with a count of one. V gene TRBV25-1 combines with J gene TRBJ2-2; D might be TRBD2 (5 bases). CDR3 length: 13 amino acids. The V gene lost 5 bases and the J gene lost 7 bases, with 11 bases spanning the gap. CDR1 and CDR2 from the germline V gene are MGHDK and SYGVNS. The CDR3 spells CASSNHRGGELFF. The CDR3 nucleotides read TGTGCCAGCAGTAACCACCGGGGCGGGGAGCTGTTTTTT.

This sequence joins TRBV5-1 and TRBJ2-2; no definite D call. Per the germline V gene, CDR1 is SGHRS and CDR2 is YFSETQ. The CDR3 is 13 amino acids. V gave up 4 bases and J gave up 5 bases, with 9 bases separating them. The CDR3 nucleotides are TGCGCCAGCAGCATGATAGATACCGGGGAGCTGTTTTTT. Protein: CASSMIDTGELFF.

The count of this clone is one. CDR3 sequence reads: CASSFSTDQETQYF. DNA of the CDR3: TGTGCCAGCAGCTTCTCGACAGACCAAGAGACCCAGTACTTC. The chain recombines TRBV13 with TRBJ2-5, with a weak D call TRBD1 (5 bases). The CDR3 covers 14 residues. Germline V CDR1 and CDR2: PRHDT, FYEKMQ (reference sequence). V was pared by 3 bases and J by 0 bases, with 8 bases between.

The gene calls are TRBV7-9 and TRBJ2-2; perhaps TRBD1 as D (5 bases). Germline CDR1 reads SEHNR; CDR2 reads FQNEAQ (reference sequence). The CDR3 consists of 14 residues. V dropped 8 bases and J dropped 1 base, with 11 bases sitting between them. Here the CDR3 reads CASGRQGNTGELFF. The CDR3 region has the DNA TGTGCCAGCGGCCGGCAGGGGAACACCGGGGAGCTGTTTTTT.